This T cell receptor (beta chain) is from a study of blood T cell repertoires in COVID-19. Study details: Acute-phase and convalescent COVID-19 samples originated in the United States, Italy and Spain. T cells, B-cell-depleted T cells, or PBMCs supplied cDNA or gDNA.

Seattle patients were enrolled while actively infected and followed longitudinally. This clone was counted a few times. As handled by the study authors: The assay estimated nucleated cells by amplifying reference gene primers. Data came from immunoSEQ multiplex PCR; TCRdb stores just in-frame clones and leaves some out. V and J calls plus clone size are reproduced from that table; the DNA served to infer D and trimming. The data contain some 70,000 clones, about nine tenths of them singletons. Germline-derived CDR1 and CDR2 are SGHVS and FNYEAQ. J gave up 1 base and V 1 base, and 1 base lay outside the gene matches. The CDR3 contains 15 residues.

The chain joins TRBV7-6 to TRBJ2-7, with 10 bases matching TRBD1. The sample taken for sequencing was peripheral blood. The sequence derives from a woman aged 60-75 years with COVID-19, enrolled during active disease. CDR3 region: CASSLGTGGSYEQYF. DNA of the CDR3: TGTGCCAGCAGCTTAGGGACAGGGGGGTCCTACGAGCAGTACTTC. Filled out from reference TRBV7-6 and TRBJ2-7, the complete variable domain reads GAGVSQSPRYKVTKRGQDVALRCDPISGHVSLYWYRQALGQGPEFLTYFNYEAQQDKSGLPNDRFSAERPEGSISTLTIQRTEQRDSAMYRCASSLGTGGSYEQYFGPGTRLTVT.